This T cell receptor beta chain was captured by sequencing in a study of early T cells in non-severe SARS-CoV-2 infection. The wider study: Bulk RNA taken from unsorted whole blood was sequenced, leaving chains unpaired.

The TCR library protocol was used to attach unique molecular identifiers. These identifiers were attached to individual cDNA molecules. TCRdb independently ran MiXCR on the 5' RACE reads; one entry per CDR3 protein. The table includes under 55,000 distinct CDR3 sequences, roughly 12% detected once. General observations from the study: Private and CD4 specificities were missed by VDJdb matching, which favored anti-spike CD8 responses.

This clonotype was picked up many times. Antigen specificity is unknown. The CDR3 runs 13 residues. V gave up 6 bases and J gave up 4 bases, with 12 bases separating them. Germline assignment: CDR1 SGHTA and CDR2 FQGNSA. The chain is built from TRBV7-2 and TRBJ1-1, with D maybe TRBD1 (5 bases). Sequenced sample: whole blood. This TCR was sampled from an adult who was a healthcare worker with PCR-confirmed SARS-CoV-2 infection or an uninfected control (not recorded which). Written as DNA, the CDR3 is TGTGCCAGCAGGATGGGGGGAAGCACTGAAGCTTTCTTT. It encodes CASRMGGSTEAFF.